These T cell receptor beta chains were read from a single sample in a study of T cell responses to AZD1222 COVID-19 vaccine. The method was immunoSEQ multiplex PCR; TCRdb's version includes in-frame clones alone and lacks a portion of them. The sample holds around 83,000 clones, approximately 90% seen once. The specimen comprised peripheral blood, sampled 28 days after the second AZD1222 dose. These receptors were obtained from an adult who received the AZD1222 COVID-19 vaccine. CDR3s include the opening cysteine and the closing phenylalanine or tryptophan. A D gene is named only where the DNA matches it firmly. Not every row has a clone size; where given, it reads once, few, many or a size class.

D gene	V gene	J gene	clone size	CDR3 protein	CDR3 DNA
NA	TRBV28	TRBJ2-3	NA	CASSNGGSTDTQYF	TGTGCCAGCAGTAACGGGGGTAGCACAGATACGCAGTATTTT
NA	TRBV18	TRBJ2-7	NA	CASSPLFVRGDEQYF	TGTGCCAGCTCACCACTCTTCGTCAGGGGAGACGAGCAGTACTTC
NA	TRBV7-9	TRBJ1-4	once	CASSQRREVEKLFF	TGTGCCAGCAGCCAACGCCGGGAAGTTGAAAAACTGTTTTTT
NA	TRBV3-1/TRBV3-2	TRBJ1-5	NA	CASSQDGACTHQPQHF	TGTGCCAGCAGCCAAGACGGGGCGTGTACCCATCAGCCCCAGCATTTT
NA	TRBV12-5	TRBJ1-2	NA	CASGLGQVLTF	TGTGCTAGTGGTTTGGGCCAGGTGCTCACCTTC
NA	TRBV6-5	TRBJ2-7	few	CASSYTGQFYEQYF	TGTGCCAGCAGTTACACCGGGCAATTCTACGAGCAGTACTTC
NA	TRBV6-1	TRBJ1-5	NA	CASSESVSNQPQHF	TGTGCCAGCAGTGAATCTGTCAGCAATCAGCCCCAGCATTTT
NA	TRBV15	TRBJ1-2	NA	CATSRDRVGGGYTF	TGTGCCACCAGCAGAGATCGGGTAGGGGGTGGCTACACCTTC
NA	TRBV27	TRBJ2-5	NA	CASKLQETQYF	TGTGCCAGCAAACTACAAGAGACCCAGTACTTC
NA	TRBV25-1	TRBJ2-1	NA	CASLGISYNEQFF	TGTGCCTCCCTAGGGATCTCCTACAATGAGCAGTTCTTC
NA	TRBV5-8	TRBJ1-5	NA	CASSFGVSRNQPQHF	TGTGCCAGCAGCTTCGGGGTCAGTAGGAATCAGCCCCAGCATTTT
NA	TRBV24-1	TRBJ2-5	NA	CATSDLAGAQETQYF	TGTGCCACCAGTGATTTGGCAGGGGCCCAAGAGACCCAGTACTTC
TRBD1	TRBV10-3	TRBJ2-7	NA	CAISGQGAYEQYF	TGTGCCATCAGCGGACAGGGGGCCTACGAGCAGTACTTC
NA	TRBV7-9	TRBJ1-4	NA	CASSLRKAATNEKLFF	TGTGCCAGCAGCTTACGAAAGGCAGCAACTAATGAAAAACTGTTTTTT
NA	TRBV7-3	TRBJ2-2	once	CASSVKGLGTGELFF	TGTGCCAGCAGCGTTAAGGGTCTGGGGACCGGGGAGCTGTTTTTT
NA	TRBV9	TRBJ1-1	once	CASSVGPDGNTEAFF	TGTGCCAGCAGCGTTGGGCCGGACGGGAACACTGAAGCTTTCTTT
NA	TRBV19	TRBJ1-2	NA	CASSIREKLGYGYTF	TGTGCCAGTAGTATCCGTGAGAAGCTTGGCTATGGCTACACCTTC
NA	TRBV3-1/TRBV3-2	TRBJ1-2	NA	CASTSRPGGVVGYGYTF	TGTGCCAGCACCTCAAGACCAGGAGGGGTAGTGGGCTATGGCTACACCTTC
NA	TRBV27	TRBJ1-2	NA	CASSSRGGRNYGYTF	TGTGCCAGCAGTTCCCGGGGGGGAAGGAACTATGGCTACACCTTC
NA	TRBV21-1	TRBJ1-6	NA	CASSVPKPRDHNSPLHF	TGTGCCAGCAGCGTACCCAAGCCCAGGGACCATAATTCACCCCTCCACTTT
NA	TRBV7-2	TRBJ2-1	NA	CASSLGTYNEQFF	TGTGCCAGCAGCTTGGGGACCTACAATGAGCAGTTCTTC
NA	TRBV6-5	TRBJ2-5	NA	CASSYSVGYQETQYF	TGTGCCAGCAGTTACTCAGTGGGGTACCAAGAGACCCAGTACTTC
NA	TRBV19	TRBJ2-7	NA	CASRISGSYEQYF	TGTGCCAGTAGAATTTCTGGGTCTTACGAGCAGTACTTC
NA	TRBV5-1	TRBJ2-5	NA	CASSGSVGGQETQYF	TGCGCCAGCAGCGGCTCGGTGGGGGGTCAAGAGACCCAGTACTTC
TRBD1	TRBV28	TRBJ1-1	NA	CASSYQTGANTEAFF	TGTGCCAGCAGTTACCAGACAGGGGCCAACACTGAAGCTTTCTTT
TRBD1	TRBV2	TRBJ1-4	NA	CASSYEGTGGINEKLFF	TGTGCCAGCAGTTACGAAGGGACAGGGGGCATAAATGAAAAACTGTTTTTT
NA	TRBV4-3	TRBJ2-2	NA	CASSQRGLGTGELFF	TGCGCCAGCAGCCAAAGGGGCTTAGGCACCGGGGAGCTGTTTTTT
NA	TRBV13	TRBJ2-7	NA	CASSFGGMGYEQYF	TGTGCCAGCAGCTTCGGCGGAATGGGCTACGAGCAGTACTTC
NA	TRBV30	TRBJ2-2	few	CAWIPANTGELFF	TGTGCCTGGATTCCCGCCAACACCGGGGAGCTGTTTTTT
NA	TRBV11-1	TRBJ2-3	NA	CASSLDWGSSTDTQYF	TGTGCCAGCAGCTTAGACTGGGGTTCTAGCACAGATACGCAGTATTTT
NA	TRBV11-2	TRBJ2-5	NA	CASRQIGQVETQYF	TGTGCCAGCAGACAAATCGGCCAGGTAGAGACCCAGTACTTC
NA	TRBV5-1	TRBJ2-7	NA	CASSLRGLTYEQYF	TGCGCCAGCAGCCTGAGGGGTTTAACCTACGAGCAGTACTTC
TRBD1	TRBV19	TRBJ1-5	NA	CASNDRGESNQPQHF	TGTGCCAGCAACGACAGGGGCGAGAGCAATCAGCCCCAGCATTTT
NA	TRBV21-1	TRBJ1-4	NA	CASSKAKTAENEKLFF	TGTGCCAGCAGCAAAGCAAAGACGGCAGAAAATGAAAAACTGTTTTTT
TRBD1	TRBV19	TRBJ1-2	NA	CASRAGTANYGYTF	TGTGCCAGTAGGGCGGGGACAGCGAACTATGGCTACACCTTC
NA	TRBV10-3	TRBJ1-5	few	CAISESKGVNNQPQHF	TGTGCCATCAGTGAGTCGAAAGGGGTGAACAATCAGCCCCAGCATTTT
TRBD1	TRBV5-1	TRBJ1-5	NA	CASSSGTGLNQPQHF	TGCGCCAGCAGCTCCGGGACAGGGCTCAATCAGCCCCAGCATTTT
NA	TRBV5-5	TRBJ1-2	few	CASTLEWGLDGYTF	TGTGCCAGCACCCTGGAGTGGGGGTTGGATGGCTACACCTTC
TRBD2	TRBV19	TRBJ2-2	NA	CASSSRSGGIGELFF	TGTGCCAGTAGTTCTAGATCGGGGGGGATCGGGGAGCTGTTTTTT
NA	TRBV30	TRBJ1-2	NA	CAWSAGRNYGYTF	TGTGCCTGGAGTGCAGGGAGAAACTATGGCTACACCTTC
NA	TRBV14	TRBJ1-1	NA	CASSRLQGIAEAFF	TGTGCCAGCAGCCGGCTCCAGGGGATCGCTGAAGCTTTCTTT
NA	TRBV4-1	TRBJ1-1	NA	CASSPSPWSNTEAFF	TGCGCCAGCAGCCCTAGTCCTTGGAGTAACACTGAAGCTTTCTTT
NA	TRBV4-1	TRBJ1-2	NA	CASSQDGSLYGYTF	TGCGCCAGCAGCCAAGATGGAAGTCTCTATGGCTACACCTTC
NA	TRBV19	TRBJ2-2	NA	CASSSGVPGELFF	TGTGCCAGTAGTAGTGGGGTACCCGGGGAGCTGTTTTTT
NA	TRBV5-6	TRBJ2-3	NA	CASSLVGTDTQYF	TGTGCCAGCAGCTTGGTGGGTACAGATACGCAGTATTTT
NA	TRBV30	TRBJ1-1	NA	CAWSWDGLEAFF	TGTGCCTGGAGTTGGGACGGCCTTGAAGCTTTCTTT
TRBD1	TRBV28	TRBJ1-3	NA	CASSYRRDSSGNTIYF	TGTGCCAGCAGTTATCGGCGGGACAGCTCTGGAAACACCATATATTTT
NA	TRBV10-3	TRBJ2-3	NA	CAISDAGRGTDTQYF	TGTGCCATCAGTGATGCCGGTAGGGGCACAGATACGCAGTATTTT
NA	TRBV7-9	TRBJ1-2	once	CASSLNYGYTF	TGTGCCAGCAGCTTAAACTATGGCTACACCTTC
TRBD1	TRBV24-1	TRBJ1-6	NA	CATSETGAASPLHF	TGTGCCACCAGTGAAACAGGGGCAGCTTCACCCCTCCACTTT
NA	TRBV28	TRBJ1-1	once	CASGWAGANTEAFF	TGTGCCAGCGGGTGGGCAGGGGCGAACACTGAAGCTTTCTTT
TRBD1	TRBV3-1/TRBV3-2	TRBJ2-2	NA	CASSQDRDPTNTGELFF	TGTGCCAGCAGCCAGGACAGGGATCCCACGAACACCGGGGAGCTGTTTTTT
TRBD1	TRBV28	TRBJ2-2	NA	CASGTGGYTGELFF	TGTGCCAGCGGAACAGGGGGTTACACCGGGGAGCTGTTTTTT
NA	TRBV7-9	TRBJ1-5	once	CASSSAGSNQPQHF	TGTGCCAGCAGCTCAGCTGGGAGCAATCAGCCCCAGCATTTT
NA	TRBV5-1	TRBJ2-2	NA	CASSLVQGSGELFF	TGCGCCAGCAGCTTGGTACAGGGTTCCGGGGAGCTGTTTTTT
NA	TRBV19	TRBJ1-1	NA	CASSIQQGKSTEAFF	TGTGCCAGTAGTATTCAACAGGGTAAGAGCACTGAAGCTTTCTTT
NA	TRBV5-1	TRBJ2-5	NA	CASSLGTVQETQYF	TGCGCCAGCAGCCTAGGGACGGTTCAAGAGACCCAGTACTTC